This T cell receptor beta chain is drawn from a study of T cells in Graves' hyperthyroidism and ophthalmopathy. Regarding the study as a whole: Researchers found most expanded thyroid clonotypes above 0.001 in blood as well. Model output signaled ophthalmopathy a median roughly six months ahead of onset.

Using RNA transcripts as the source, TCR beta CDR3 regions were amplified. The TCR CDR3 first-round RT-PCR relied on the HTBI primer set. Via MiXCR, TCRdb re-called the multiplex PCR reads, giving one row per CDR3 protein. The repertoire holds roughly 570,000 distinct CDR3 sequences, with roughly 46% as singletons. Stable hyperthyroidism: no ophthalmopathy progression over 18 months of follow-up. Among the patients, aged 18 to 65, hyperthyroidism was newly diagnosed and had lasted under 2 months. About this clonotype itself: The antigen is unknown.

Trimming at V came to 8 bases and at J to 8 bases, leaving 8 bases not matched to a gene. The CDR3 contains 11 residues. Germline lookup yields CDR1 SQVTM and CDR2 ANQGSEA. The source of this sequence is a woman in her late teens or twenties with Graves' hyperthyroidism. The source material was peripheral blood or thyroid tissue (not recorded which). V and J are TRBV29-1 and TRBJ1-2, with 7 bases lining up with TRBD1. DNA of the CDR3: TGCAGCAGAGACAGGGAGGGCGGCTACACCTTC. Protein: CSRDREGGYTF.